Sequencing of this T cell receptor beta chain was carried out in a study of blood T cells in healthy people across ages. The study, taken as a whole, reports: The study found more naive CD4+ cells and higher diversity in long-lived than aged donors.

On this clonotype itself: What it binds is unknown. A read error may produce the germline difference seen at one junction end.

Per-sample yields of isolated PBMCs were at least 6 million. Per sample, extraction of total RNA gave at least 5.5 micrograms in every case. Sample-barcoded 5' priming and a J-beta primer mix drove a second PCR of roughly 6 to 12 cycles. TCRdb re-derived calls from the 5' RACE reads in MiXCR, one entry per CDR3 protein. The top ten clones hold 7% to 9% of a sample with around 1,500,000 distinct CDR3 sequences, 28% of them seen once. CDR1 is SEHNR and CDR2 is FQNEAQ in the germline V gene (reference sequence). This CDR3 contains 16 residues. This receptor was taken from a woman aged 25-40 years in good health. Sequenced: blood. The chain has TRBV7-9 and TRBJ1-1; TRBD1 agrees at 8 bases. In DNA form, the CDR3 reads TGTGCTAGCAGCTTCCGAGACAGGGGTCTCGGCACTGAAGCTTTCTTT. It yields the protein CASSFRDRGLGTEAFF.